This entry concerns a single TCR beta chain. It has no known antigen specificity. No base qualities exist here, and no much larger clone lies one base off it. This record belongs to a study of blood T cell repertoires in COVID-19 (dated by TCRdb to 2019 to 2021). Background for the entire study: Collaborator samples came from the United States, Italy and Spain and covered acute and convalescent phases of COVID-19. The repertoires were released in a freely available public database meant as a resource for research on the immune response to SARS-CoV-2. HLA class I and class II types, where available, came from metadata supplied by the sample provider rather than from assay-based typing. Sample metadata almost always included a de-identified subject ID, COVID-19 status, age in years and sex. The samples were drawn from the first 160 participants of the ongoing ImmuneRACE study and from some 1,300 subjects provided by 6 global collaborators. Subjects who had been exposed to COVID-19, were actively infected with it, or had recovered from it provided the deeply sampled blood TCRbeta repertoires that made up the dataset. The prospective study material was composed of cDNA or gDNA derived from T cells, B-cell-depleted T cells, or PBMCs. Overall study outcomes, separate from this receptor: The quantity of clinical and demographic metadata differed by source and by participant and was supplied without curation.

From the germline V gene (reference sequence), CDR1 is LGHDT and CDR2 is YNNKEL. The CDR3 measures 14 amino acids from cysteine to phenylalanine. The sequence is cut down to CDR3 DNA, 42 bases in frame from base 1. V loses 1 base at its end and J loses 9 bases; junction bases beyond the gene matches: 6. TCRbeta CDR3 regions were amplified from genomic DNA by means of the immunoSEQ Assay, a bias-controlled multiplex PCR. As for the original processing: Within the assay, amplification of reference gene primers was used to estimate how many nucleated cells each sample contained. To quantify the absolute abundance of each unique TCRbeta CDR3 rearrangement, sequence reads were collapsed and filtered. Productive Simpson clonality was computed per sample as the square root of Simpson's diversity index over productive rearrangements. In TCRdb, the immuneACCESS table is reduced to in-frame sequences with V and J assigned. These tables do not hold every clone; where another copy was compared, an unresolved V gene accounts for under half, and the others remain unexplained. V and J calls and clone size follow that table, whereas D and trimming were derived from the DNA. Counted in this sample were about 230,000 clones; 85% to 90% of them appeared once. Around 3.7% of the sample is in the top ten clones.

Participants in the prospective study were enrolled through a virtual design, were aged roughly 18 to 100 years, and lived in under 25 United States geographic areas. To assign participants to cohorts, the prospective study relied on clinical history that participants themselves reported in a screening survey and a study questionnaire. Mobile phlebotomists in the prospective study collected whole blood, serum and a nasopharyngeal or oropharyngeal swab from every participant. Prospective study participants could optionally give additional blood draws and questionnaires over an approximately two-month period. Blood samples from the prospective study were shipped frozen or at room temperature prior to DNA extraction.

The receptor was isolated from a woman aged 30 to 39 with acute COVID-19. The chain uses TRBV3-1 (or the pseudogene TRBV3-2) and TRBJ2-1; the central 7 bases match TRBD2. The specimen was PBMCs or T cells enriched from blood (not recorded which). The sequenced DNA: TGTGCCAGCAGCCAAGTCCGGTGGGGGGGTGAGCAGTTCTTC. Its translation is CASSQVRWGGEQFF.